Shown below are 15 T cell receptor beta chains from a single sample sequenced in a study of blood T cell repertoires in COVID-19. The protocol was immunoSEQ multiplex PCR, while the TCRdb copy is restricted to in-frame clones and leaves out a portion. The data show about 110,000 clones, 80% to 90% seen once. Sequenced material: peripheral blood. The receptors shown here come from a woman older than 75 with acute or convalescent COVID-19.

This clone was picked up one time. CDR3 sequence (DNA): TGTGCCAGCAGCCTAGGGACGACAGGAGGTACCTTC. This translates into CASSLGTTGGTF. The chain joins TRBV7-9 to TRBJ1-2; maybe TRBD1 (6 bases). Germline CDR1 is SEHNR and CDR2 is FQNEAQ (reference sequence). The CDR3 covers 12 residues. Trimming shortened V by 5 bases and J by 14 bases, and 18 bases separated the two germline ends.

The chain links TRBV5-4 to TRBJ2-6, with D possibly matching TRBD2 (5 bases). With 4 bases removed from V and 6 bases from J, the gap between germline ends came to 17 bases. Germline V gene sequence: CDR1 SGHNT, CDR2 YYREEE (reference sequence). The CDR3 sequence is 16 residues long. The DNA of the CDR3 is TGTGCCAGCAGCCTGCCGGGCGGGTGGTCGGCCAACGTCCTGACTTTC. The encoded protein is CASSLPGGWSANVLTF. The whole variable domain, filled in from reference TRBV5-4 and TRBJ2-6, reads ETGVTQSPTHLIKTRGQQVTLRCSSQSGHNTVSWYQQALGQGPQFIFQYYREEENGRGNFPPRFSGLQFPNYSSELNVNALELDDSALYLCASSLPGGWSANVLTFGAGSRLTVL.

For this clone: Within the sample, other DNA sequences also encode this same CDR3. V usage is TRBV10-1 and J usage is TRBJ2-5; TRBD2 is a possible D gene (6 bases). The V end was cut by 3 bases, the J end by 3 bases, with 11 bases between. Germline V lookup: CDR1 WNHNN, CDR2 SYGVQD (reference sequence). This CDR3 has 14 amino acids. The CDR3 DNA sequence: TGCGCCAGCAGTGACGGGGGAGGTGAAGAGACCCAGTACTTC. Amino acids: CASSDGGGEETQYF.

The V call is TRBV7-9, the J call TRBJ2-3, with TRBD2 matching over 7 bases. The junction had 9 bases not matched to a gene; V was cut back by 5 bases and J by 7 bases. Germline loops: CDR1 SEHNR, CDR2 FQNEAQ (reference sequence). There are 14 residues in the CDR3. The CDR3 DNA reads TGTGCCAGCAGCGACCCACTCGGGACTAATACGCAGTATTTT. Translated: CASSDPLGTNTQYF.

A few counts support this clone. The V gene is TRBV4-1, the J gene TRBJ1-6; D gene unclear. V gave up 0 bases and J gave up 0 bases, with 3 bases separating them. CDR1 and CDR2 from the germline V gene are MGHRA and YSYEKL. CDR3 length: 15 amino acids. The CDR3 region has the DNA TGCGCCAGCAGCCAAGATATCTCCTATAATTCACCCCTCCACTTT. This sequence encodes CASSQDISYNSPLHF.

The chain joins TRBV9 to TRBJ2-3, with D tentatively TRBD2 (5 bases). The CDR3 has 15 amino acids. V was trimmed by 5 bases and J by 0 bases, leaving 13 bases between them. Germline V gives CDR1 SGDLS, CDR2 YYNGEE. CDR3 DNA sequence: TGTGCCAGCAGGGCTGGTCTAGCCAGCACAGATACGCAGTATTTT. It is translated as CASRAGLASTDTQYF.

DNA for the CDR3: TGCGCCAGCAGTGAGTCCGGAGCGGGTTCACCCCTCCACTTT. Translating it yields CASSESGAGSPLHF. V and J are TRBV10-2 and TRBJ1-6; the D is unclear. Germline CDR1 WSHSY, CDR2 SAAADI. This CDR3 is built from 14 residues. With 0 bases removed from V and 9 bases from J, the gap between germline ends came to 9 bases.

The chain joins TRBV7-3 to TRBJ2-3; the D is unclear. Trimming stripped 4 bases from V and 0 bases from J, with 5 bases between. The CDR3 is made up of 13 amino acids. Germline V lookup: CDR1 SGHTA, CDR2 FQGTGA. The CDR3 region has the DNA TGTGCCAGCAGCTATGAGAGCACAGATACGCAGTATTTT. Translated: CASSYESTDTQYF.

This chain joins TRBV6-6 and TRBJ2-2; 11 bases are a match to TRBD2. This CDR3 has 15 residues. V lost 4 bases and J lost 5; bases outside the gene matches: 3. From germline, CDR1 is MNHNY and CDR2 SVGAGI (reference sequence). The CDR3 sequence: CASSLAGGPTGELFF. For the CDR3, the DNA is TGTGCCAGCAGTTTAGCGGGGGGGCCAACCGGGGAGCTGTTTTTT.

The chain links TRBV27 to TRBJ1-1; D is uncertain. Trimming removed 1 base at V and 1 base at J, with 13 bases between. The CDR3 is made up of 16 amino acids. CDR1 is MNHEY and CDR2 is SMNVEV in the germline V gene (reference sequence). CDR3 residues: CASSLYQSISNTEAFF. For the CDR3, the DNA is TGTGCCAGCAGTTTATATCAGTCGATTTCGAACACTGAAGCTTTCTTT.

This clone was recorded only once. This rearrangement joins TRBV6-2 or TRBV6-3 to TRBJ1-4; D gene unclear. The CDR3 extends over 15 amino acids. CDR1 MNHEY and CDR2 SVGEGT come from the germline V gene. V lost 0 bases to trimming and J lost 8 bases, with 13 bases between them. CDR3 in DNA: TGTGCCAGCAGTTACTCGGGAGAGCGAAGAGAAAAACTGTTTTTT. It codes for CASSYSGERREKLFF.

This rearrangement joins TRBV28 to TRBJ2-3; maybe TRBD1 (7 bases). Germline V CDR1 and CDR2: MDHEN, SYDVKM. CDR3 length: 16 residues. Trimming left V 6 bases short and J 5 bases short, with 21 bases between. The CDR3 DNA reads TGTGCCAGCAGACCAGACAGGGTCAGGAGGGAAGATACGCAGTATTTT. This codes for CASRPDRVRREDTQYF.

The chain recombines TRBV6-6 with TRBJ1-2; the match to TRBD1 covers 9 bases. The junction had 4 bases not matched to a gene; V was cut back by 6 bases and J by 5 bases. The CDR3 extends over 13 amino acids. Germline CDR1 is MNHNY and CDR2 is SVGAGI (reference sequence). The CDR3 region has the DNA TGTGCCAGCAGCCACGACAGGGGGTATGGCTACACCTTC. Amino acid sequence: CASSHDRGYGYTF.

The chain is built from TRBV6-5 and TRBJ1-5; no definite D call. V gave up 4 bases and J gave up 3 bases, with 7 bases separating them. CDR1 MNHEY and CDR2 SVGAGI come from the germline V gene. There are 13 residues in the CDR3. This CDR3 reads CASSWSSNQPQHF. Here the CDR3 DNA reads TGTGCCAGCAGTTGGAGCTCCAATCAGCCCCAGCATTTT.

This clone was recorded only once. The CDR3 sequence is CASSEDSSYEQYF. In DNA, the CDR3 is TGTGCCAGCTCCGAGGACAGCTCCTACGAGCAGTACTTC. The chain is built from TRBV18 and TRBJ2-7; D may be TRBD1 (6 bases). Trimming took 6 bases from V and 0 from J, leaving 9 bases between them. Per the germline V gene, CDR1 is KGHSH and CDR2 is LQKENI. CDR3 length equals 13 residues.